This T cell receptor (beta chain) comes out of a study of cytomegalovirus exposure and HLA in healthy donors. Whole-study results and caveats: A missense variant in DCLRE1C was later tied to TCR beta V- and J-gene trimming. Earlier analysis yielded a pattern in which most TCR beta V segments were productive about 87% or about 30% of the time. Per a later analysis, 15,000 to 20,000 TCR beta sequences showed association with HLA alleles at 0.05 false discovery rate.

Germline V CDR1 and CDR2: SGHAT, FQNNGV. V shed 3 bases and J 7 bases; nucleotides not matched to a gene: 3. The CDR3 is 13 amino acids. 60 Vbeta and 13 Jbeta primers were used in PCR. Assay: immunoSEQ multiplex PCR; the TCRdb copy retains only in-frame clones and omits some. The sample lists 150,000 or so clones; approximately 84% were seen once. As to this clone: Its specificity is not known.

Sequencing input: PBMCs. This receptor was identified in a woman between 40 and 55 years old in good health and CMV-seronegative. J is TRBJ1-5 and V is TRBV11-2; 7 positions match TRBD1. CDR3 residues: CASSFDRDQPQHF. CDR3 DNA sequence: TGTGCCAGCAGCTTTGACAGGGACCAGCCCCAGCATTTT. Based on the CDR3 plus reference TRBV11-2 and TRBJ1-5, the full variable domain is EAGVAQSPRYKIIEKRQSVAFWCNPISGHATLYWYQQILGQGPKLLIQFQNNGVVDDSQLPKDRFSAERLKGVDSTLKIQPAKLEDSAVYLCASSFDRDQPQHFGDGTRLSIL.